Each of the 21 T cell receptor beta chains below was sequenced from the same sample in a study of blood T cell repertoires in COVID-19. Method: immunoSEQ multiplex PCR; TCRdb's copy keeps in-frame clones and lacks some. The sample shows a few hundred thousand clones, approximately 90% of them seen only once. Sequences were obtained from peripheral blood. Receptors were obtained from a man in his fifties or sixties who had recovered from COVID-19.

The chain joins TRBV5-4 to TRBJ2-7; 10 nucleotides align to TRBD2. The CDR3 extends over 14 amino acids. The germline V gene encodes CDR1 SGHNT and CDR2 YYREEE (reference sequence). Trimming cost V 0 bases and J 5 bases; bases outside gene matches: 2. CDR3 bases: TGTGCCAGCAGCTTGGCGCTAGCGGGGGACGAGCAGTACTTC. This codes for CASSLALAGDEQYF.

J is TRBJ1-1 and V is TRBV18, with a tentative D call TRBD1 (6 bases). This CDR3 has 13 residues. V was cut by 5 bases and J by 6 bases, with 13 bases left in between. Germline V lookup: CDR1 KGHSH, CDR2 LQKENI. DNA of the CDR3: TGTGCCAGCTCATCCAGGGGTAAGTCTGAAGCTTTCTTT. Its protein is CASSSRGKSEAFF.

The chain employs TRBV12-3 or TRBV12-4 and TRBJ1-6; D might be TRBD1 (5 bases). The CDR3 is 13 residues long. With 3 bases removed from V and 10 bases from J, the gap between germline ends came to 10 bases. The CDR3 DNA reads TGTGCCAGCAGTTTTAGGCAGGGCTCACCCCTCCACTTT. This codes for CASSFRQGSPLHF.

The chain links TRBV11-2 to TRBJ2-3, with a possible D match to TRBD1 (6 bases). The V gene lost 0 bases and the J gene lost 8 bases, with 15 bases spanning the gap. This CDR3 has 15 residues. CDR1 and CDR2 from the germline V gene are SGHAT and FQNNGV. This CDR3 reads CASSLELQGLSTQYF. CDR3 sequence (DNA): TGTGCCAGCAGCTTAGAGTTACAGGGCCTCTCTACGCAGTATTTT.

This clone was detected only a few times. The CDR3 is CAWSVGLADVSYEQYF. The CDR3 DNA reads as TGTGCCTGGAGTGTTGGGCTAGCGGACGTCTCCTACGAGCAGTACTTC. The J gene is TRBJ2-7, the V gene TRBV30; 7 bases match TRBD2. V was pared by 0 bases and J by 0 bases, with 8 bases of the junction left unmatched. The CDR3 sequence is 16 residues long. Germline V lookup: CDR1 GTSNPN, CDR2 SVGIG (reference sequence).

CDR3: CASSASGTPWGFSGYTF. The CDR3 nucleotides are TGTGCCAGCAGCGCCTCCGGGACACCATGGGGTTTCTCTGGCTACACCTTC. J is TRBJ1-2 and V is TRBV5-4; tentative D call: TRBD1 (6 bases). Deletions cut 4 bases from V and 7 bases from J, with 26 bases between. The CDR3 is made up of 17 amino acids. Germline V gene data show CDR1 as SGHNT and CDR2 as YYREEE (reference sequence).

This clone was observed a few times. The V and J genes are TRBV9 and TRBJ2-2; TRBD2 might be the D (6 bases). The CDR3 totals 17 residues. Germline CDR1 and CDR2: SGDLS and YYNGEE. With 2 bases removed from V and 6 bases from J, the gap between germline ends came to 20 bases. The CDR3: CASSVLHLGTGSGELFF. CDR3 nucleotides: TGTGCCAGCAGCGTCCTGCACCTAGGGACTGGGTCCGGGGAGCTGTTTTTT.

This chain connects TRBV3-1 (or the pseudogene TRBV3-2) to TRBJ1-2; D call uncertain. The CDR3 is 13 amino acids. Germline loops: CDR1 LGHDT, CDR2 YNNKEL (reference sequence). Trimming took off 0 bases at V and 8 bases at J, with 10 bases between the two ends. CDR3 in amino acids: CASSQDGVRGYTF. DNA for the CDR3: TGTGCCAGCAGCCAAGACGGGGTCCGCGGCTACACCTTC.

The chain carries TRBV24-1 and TRBJ2-1; 8 positions match TRBD2. The CDR3 contains 15 residues. V lost 7 bases, J lost 7 bases, and 11 bases stayed unmatched. Germline V gives CDR1 KGHDR, CDR2 SFDVKD. The CDR3 sequence is CATRGSGVAGNEQFF. As DNA, the CDR3 is TGTGCCACCAGGGGATCCGGGGTAGCGGGGAATGAGCAGTTCTTC.

This chain links TRBV5-1 with TRBJ2-2; the match to TRBD2 covers 7 bases. Germline V gene lookup returns CDR1 SGHRS and CDR2 YFSETQ. The CDR3 runs 16 residues. V lost 3 bases, J lost 4 bases, and 9 bases stayed unmatched. The CDR3 DNA sequence: TGCGCCAGCAGCTCCGGAGGGAGGGGTGGCACCGGGGAGCTGTTTTTT. This translates into CASSSGGRGGTGELFF.

This chain links TRBV3-1 (or the pseudogene TRBV3-2) with TRBJ2-7; TRBD2 agrees at 8 bases. Unmatched junction bases numbered 7, after V lost 6 bases and J lost 3 bases. From germline, CDR1 is LGHDT and CDR2 YNNKEL (reference sequence). CDR3 length: 14 amino acids. The CDR3 loop is CASSRGAGDYEQYF. The CDR3 region has the DNA TGTGCCAGCAGTCGAGGAGCGGGGGACTACGAGCAGTACTTC.

This clone was seen only a few times. The chain recombines TRBV4-2 with TRBJ1-5; the D is unclear. Per the germline V gene, CDR1 is LGHNA and CDR2 is YNFKEQ. The CDR3 is made up of 14 amino acids. The V and J ends lost 1 base and 0 bases respectively, with 4 bases between them. CDR3 sequence: CASSQAHSNQPQHF. The DNA for the CDR3 is TGTGCCAGCAGCCAAGCCCATAGCAATCAGCCCCAGCATTTT.

The CDR3 sequence: CASSSWSRVTNTEAFF. The CDR3 DNA reads TGTGCCAGCAGCTCGTGGTCGAGGGTGACGAACACTGAAGCTTTCTTT. The chain recombines TRBV5-8 with TRBJ1-1; no reliable D call. The V end was cut by 3 bases, the J end by 1 base, with 16 bases between. This CDR3 has 16 residues. Germline V lookup: CDR1 SGHTS, CDR2 YDEGEE.

The chain recombines TRBV4-2 with TRBJ2-7, with 9 nucleotides matching TRBD1. This CDR3 has 15 amino acids. Germline CDR1 is LGHNA and CDR2 is YNFKEQ. Trimming cost V 3 bases and J 2 bases; bases outside gene matches: 5. The CDR3 DNA is TGTGCCAGCAGCCAGGGGACAGGGCCCCCCTACGAGCAGTACTTC. This sequence encodes CASSQGTGPPYEQYF.

V is TRBV30 and J is TRBJ1-2; D is unclear. CDR3 length: 13 amino acids. Germline lookup yields CDR1 GTSNPN and CDR2 SVGIG (reference sequence). Trimming removed 3 bases at V and 7 bases at J, with 15 bases between. As DNA, the CDR3 is TGTGCCTGGAGCCCGTCGCAGGCGAGTGGCTACACCTTC. This gives the protein CAWSPSQASGYTF. The whole variable domain, filled in from reference TRBV30 and TRBJ1-2, reads SQTIHQWPATLVQPVGSPLSLECTVEGTSNPNLYWYRQAAGRGLQLLFYSVGIGQISSEVPQNLSASRPQDRQFILSSKKLLLSDSGFYLCAWSPSQASGYTFGSGTRLTVV.

V is TRBV7-7 and J is TRBJ2-5; TRBD1 matches at 7 bases. The junction had 2 bases not matched to a gene; V was cut back by 5 bases and J by 2 bases. The CDR3 is made up of 13 amino acids. CDR1 and CDR2 from the germline V gene are SSHAT and FNYEAQ (reference sequence). Here the CDR3 reads CASSRGQQETQYF. The CDR3 nucleotides are TGTGCCAGCAGCCGGGGACAGCAAGAGACCCAGTACTTC. Complete variable domain (other parts from reference TRBV7-7 and TRBJ2-5): GAGVSQSPRYKVTKRGQDVTLRCDPISSHATLYWYQQALGQGPEFLTYFNYEAQPDKSGLPSDRFSAERPEGSISTLTIQRTEQRDSAMYRCASSRGQQETQYFGPGTRLLVL.

The CDR3 sequence: CASETGGGEKLFF. CDR3 DNA: TGTGCCAGCGAGACAGGGGGTGGCGAAAAACTGTTTTTT. The J gene is TRBJ1-4, the V gene TRBV18, with TRBD1 matching 9 bases. The V and J ends lost 8 bases and 8 bases, in that order; junction bases with no gene match: 6. Germline assignment: CDR1 KGHSH and CDR2 LQKENI. The length of the CDR3 is 13 residues. Variable domain in full (rest from reference TRBV18 and TRBJ1-4): NAGVMQNPRHLVRRRGQEARLRCSPMKGHSHVYWYRQLPEEGLKFMVYLQKENIIDESGMPKERFSAEFPKEGPSILRIQQVVRGDSAAYFCASETGGGEKLFFGSGTQLSVL.

The chain carries TRBV5-1 and TRBJ1-2; 9 nucleotides agree with TRBD1. The CDR3 has 16 residues. CDR1 SGHRS and CDR2 YFSETQ come from the germline V gene. V was pared by 0 bases and J by 1 base, with 4 bases of the junction left unmatched. CDR3 nucleotides: TGCGCCAGCAGCTTGGGCAACAGGGGGCTTAACTATGGCTACACCTTC. Its protein is CASSLGNRGLNYGYTF.

This clone was seen a handful of times. The chain carries TRBV4-2 and TRBJ1-3; 7 bases map to TRBD1. Germline values: CDR1 LGHNA, CDR2 YNFKEQ. The CDR3 has 14 residues. V was clipped by 4 bases and J by 0 bases; unmatched bases: 0. CDR3 residues: CASSRQGSGNTIYF. CDR3 DNA sequence: TGTGCCAGCAGCCGACAGGGCTCTGGAAACACCATATATTTT.

This clone was detected only once. V is TRBV7-2 and J is TRBJ2-3; D is undetermined. Germline-derived CDR1 and CDR2 are SGHTA and FQGNSA. V was cut by 1 base and J by 1 base, with 15 bases left in between. This CDR3 is 17 amino acids long. CDR3 DNA sequence: TGTGCCAGCAGCTTAGGAGTTCTGAGCGCGGGCACAGATACGCAGTATTTT. Amino acid sequence: CASSLGVLSAGTDTQYF.

V and J are TRBV5-1 and TRBJ2-7, with 8 bases that match TRBD1. This CDR3 region has 15 residues. CDR1 is SGHRS, CDR2 YFSETQ, per germline. The trim removed 4 bases at V and 0 bases at J, leaving 6 bases unmatched. The chain's CDR3 is CASSPWTGSSYEQYF. The CDR3 DNA sequence: TGCGCCAGCAGCCCCTGGACAGGGTCCTCCTACGAGCAGTACTTC.